This TCR beta chain derives from a study of neurological immune-mediated disorders. Study-wide results and caveats: TCR-beta repertoires seemed private in all groups, with no expanded CDR3 amino acid sequences shared.

This clonotype was observed at least ten times. As yet, its antigen is unknown. CDR1 is MNHEY and CDR2 is SVGAGI in the germline V gene. The CDR3 loop spans 11 amino acids. Trimming pared 7 bases from V and 3 bases from J, leaving 7 bases between. Via MiXCR, TCRdb re-called the 5' RACE reads, giving one row per CDR3 protein. The sample lists 65,000 to 95,000 distinct CDR3 sequences; around 4.6% were seen once. This chain joins TRBV6-5 and TRBJ2-7; D unresolved. Material for sequencing was PBMCs. The clonotype originates from a woman aged 25 to 39 with multiple sclerosis. CDR3 loop: CASKRGYEQYF. For the CDR3, the DNA is TGTGCCAGCAAAAGAGGCTACGAGCAGTACTTC.